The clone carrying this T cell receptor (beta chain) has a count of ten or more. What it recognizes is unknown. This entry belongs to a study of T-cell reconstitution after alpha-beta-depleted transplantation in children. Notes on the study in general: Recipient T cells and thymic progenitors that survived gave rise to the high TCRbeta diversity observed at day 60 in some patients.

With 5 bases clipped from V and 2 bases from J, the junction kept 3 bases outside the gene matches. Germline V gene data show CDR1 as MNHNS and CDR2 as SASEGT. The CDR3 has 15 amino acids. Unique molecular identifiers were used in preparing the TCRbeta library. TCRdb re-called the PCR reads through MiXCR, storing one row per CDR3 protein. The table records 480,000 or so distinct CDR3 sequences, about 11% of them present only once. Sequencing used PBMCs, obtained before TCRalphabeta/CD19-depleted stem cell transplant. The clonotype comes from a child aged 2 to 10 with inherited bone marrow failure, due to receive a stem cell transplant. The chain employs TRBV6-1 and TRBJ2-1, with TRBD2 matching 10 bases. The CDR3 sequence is CASSRAGGTYNEQFF. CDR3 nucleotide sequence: TGTGCCAGCAGTAGAGCGGGAGGGACCTACAATGAGCAGTTCTTC.